This TCR beta chain was profiled in a study of CD8+CD57+ T cells in acquired aplastic anemia. Study findings and constraints: There were roughly 28 CD8+ CDR3 sequences that occurred in both patients and controls.

Flow cytometry had shown expanded CD8+CD57+ cells in the patients chosen for sequencing. Among the patients, none had received any therapy at the time of blood sampling. The CDR3 runs to 15 residues. Looked up from germline, CDR1 is WNHNN and CDR2 is SYGVQD (reference sequence). Trimming shortened V by 7 bases and J by 1 base, and 17 bases separated the two germline ends. TCR beta VDJ and CDR3 were profiled, and genomic DNA was the template. From the reads, TCRdb called clonotypes with MiXCR, one entry per CDR3 protein. The sample lists 200,000 to 250,000 distinct CDR3 sequences, 55% to 65% seen once, with about 60% in the top ten. Regarding this clonotype: Its antigen remains unidentified.

This TCR was recovered from a human donor with aplastic anemia. The chain is built from TRBV10-1 and TRBJ2-7; tentatively, D is TRBD2 (5 bases). Sample: sorted CD4+, CD8+, or CD8+CD57+ T cells (not recorded which) from PBMCs. CDR3 loop: CASTIWRVGSYEQYF. CDR3 nucleotide sequence: TGCGCCAGCACGATATGGCGGGTGGGGTCCTACGAGCAGTACTTC.